This T cell receptor (beta chain) was captured by sequencing in a study of CD8 T cells in Susac syndrome. Sequencing of TCR beta covered CD8+ and CD4+ T cells obtained from blood. Control patients had untreated stable or active relapsing-remitting multiple sclerosis by revised McDonald criteria. TEMRA cells were FACS-enriched, with CD8+ and CD4+ T cells isolated negatively. The V end was cut by 7 bases, the J end by 2 bases, with 15 bases between. The CDR3 covers 14 residues. The germline V gene has CDR1 LNHDA and CDR2 SQIVND (reference sequence). Random hexamers were used to reverse transcribe the RNA input (about 0.45 to 1 ug). The amplification used immunoSEQ multiplex PCR on TCR beta CDR3; it spanned 54 Vbeta and 13 Jbeta. TCRdb reprocessed the immunoSEQ multiplex PCR reads with MiXCR, giving one entry per CDR3 protein. The table has about 200,000 distinct CDR3 sequences, 90% to 95% seen once.

Source material: CD8+ T cells from PBMCs. The chain recombines TRBV19 with TRBJ2-7; the D gene is possibly TRBD2 (5 bases). This clonotype was sampled from a human donor with multiple sclerosis. The CDR3 loop reads CASNDRFGAYEQYF. CDR3 DNA sequence: TGTGCCAGTAACGACCGCTTCGGGGCCTACGAGCAGTACTTC.